This T cell receptor beta chain was obtained from a study of identical twins. Findings and limits, study-wide: Less excess twin sharing appeared in beta out-of-frame sequences.

The CDR3 is made up of 17 amino acids. Per the germline V gene, CDR1 is SGHVS and CDR2 is FQNEAQ. The ends were cut back, 5 bases at V and 6 bases at J, with 25 bases in the middle. TCRdb itself ran the 5' RACE reads through MiXCR, one entry per CDR3 protein. Seen here are 430,000 or so distinct CDR3 sequences, roughly 26% observed once, and the top ten hold approximately 2.9%. This clonotype was seen a few times. Its antigen is unidentified. The same data also contributed to another study, on T cells expressing NK-cell markers. Per that study: Sorted CD3+CD56+NKG2C+, CD3+CD56+NKG2C- and CD3+CD56-NKG2C+ T cells supplied TCR beta repertoires.

The sequence derives from a woman between 18 and 29 years old in good health. Sequenced input: CD4+ T cells sorted from blood. The chain is built from TRBV7-8 and TRBJ1-1; D is ambiguous. The CDR3 sequence: CASSLQNAINGRAEAFF. In DNA, the CDR3 is TGTGCCAGCAGCCTACAAAACGCCATAAACGGACGGGCTGAAGCTTTCTTT.